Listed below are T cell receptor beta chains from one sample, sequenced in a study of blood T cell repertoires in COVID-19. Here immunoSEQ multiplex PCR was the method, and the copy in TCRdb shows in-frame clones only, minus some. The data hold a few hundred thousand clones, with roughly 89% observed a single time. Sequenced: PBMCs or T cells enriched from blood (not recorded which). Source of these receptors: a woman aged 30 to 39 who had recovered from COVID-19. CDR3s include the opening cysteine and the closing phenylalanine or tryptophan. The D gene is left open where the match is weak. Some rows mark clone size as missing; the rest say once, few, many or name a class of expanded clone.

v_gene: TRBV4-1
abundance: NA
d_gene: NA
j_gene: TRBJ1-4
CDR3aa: CASSQEGQGRGWLFF
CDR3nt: TGCGCCAGCAGCCAAGAGGGGCAGGGCAGAGGTTGGCTGTTTTTT

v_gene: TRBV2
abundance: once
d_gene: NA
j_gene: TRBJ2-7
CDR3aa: CASLGYPREDEQYF
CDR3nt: TGTGCCAGCCTTGGCTACCCCCGTGAGGACGAGCAGTACTTC

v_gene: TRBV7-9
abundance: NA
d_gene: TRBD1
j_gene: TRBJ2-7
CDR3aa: CASSLSTGESSYEQYF
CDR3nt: TGTGCCAGCAGCTTAAGTACAGGGGAGAGCTCCTACGAGCAGTACTTC

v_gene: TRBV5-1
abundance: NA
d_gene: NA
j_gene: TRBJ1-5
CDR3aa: CASSLDPYSNQPQHF
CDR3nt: TGCGCCAGCAGCTTGGACCCCTATAGCAATCAGCCCCAGCATTTT

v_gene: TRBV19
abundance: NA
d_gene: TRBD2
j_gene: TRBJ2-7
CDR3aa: CASSTGRQTYEQYF
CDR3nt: TGTGCCAGTAGTACCGGGAGGCAGACCTACGAGCAGTACTTC

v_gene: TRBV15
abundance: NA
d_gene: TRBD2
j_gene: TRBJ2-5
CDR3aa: CATSRPAASGRAGETQYF
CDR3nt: TGTGCCACCAGCAGACCGGCGGCGAGCGGGAGGGCCGGAGAGACCCAGTACTTC

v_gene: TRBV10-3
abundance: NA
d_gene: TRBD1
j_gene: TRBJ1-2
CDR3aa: CAISEFLGQGEGYTF
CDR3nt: TGTGCCATCAGTGAGTTTTTGGGACAGGGGGAAGGCTACACCTTC

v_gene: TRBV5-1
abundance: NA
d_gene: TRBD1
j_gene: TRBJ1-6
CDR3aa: CASSEGQPPLHF
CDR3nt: TGCGCCAGCAGCGAGGGACAGCCCCCCCTCCACTTT

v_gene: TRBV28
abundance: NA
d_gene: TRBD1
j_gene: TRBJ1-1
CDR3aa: CASSPGGSRTEAFF
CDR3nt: TGTGCCAGCAGCCCAGGGGGCTCGCGGACTGAAGCTTTCTTT

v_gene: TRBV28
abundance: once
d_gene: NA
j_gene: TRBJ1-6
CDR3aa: CASSLYRILFSPLHF
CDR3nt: TGTGCCAGCAGTTTATATCGCATCCTATTTTCACCCCTCCACTTT

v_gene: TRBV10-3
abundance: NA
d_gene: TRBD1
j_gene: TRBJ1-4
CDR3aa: CAISPTGGPNEKLFF
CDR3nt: TGTGCCATCAGTCCAACAGGGGGCCCTAATGAAAAACTGTTTTTT

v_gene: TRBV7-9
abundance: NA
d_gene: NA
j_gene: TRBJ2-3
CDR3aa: CASSSKTSIVDTQYF
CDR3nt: TGTGCCAGCAGCTCTAAGACTTCCATCGTAGATACGCAGTATTTT

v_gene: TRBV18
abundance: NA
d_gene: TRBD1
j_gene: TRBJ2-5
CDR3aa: CASSPQTGAGMETQYF
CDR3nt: TGTGCCAGCTCACCGCAGACAGGGGCGGGGATGGAGACCCAGTACTTC

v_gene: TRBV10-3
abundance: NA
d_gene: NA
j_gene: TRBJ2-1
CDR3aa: CAISESSGRLNNEQFF
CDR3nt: TGTGCCATCAGTGAGTCGTCAGGTCGGCTTAACAATGAGCAGTTCTTC

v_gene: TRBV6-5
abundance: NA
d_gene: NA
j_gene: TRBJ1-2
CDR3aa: CASTEAYGYTF
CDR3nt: TGTGCCAGCACCGAGGCGTATGGCTACACCTTC

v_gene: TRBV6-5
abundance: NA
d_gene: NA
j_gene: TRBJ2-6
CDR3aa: CASSLTGTGANVLTF
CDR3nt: TGTGCCAGCAGCCTTACAGGGACTGGGGCCAACGTCCTGACTTTC

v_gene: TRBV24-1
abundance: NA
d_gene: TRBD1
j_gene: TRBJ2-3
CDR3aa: CATRGQGPDTQYF
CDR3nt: TGTGCCACCAGAGGACAGGGCCCAGATACGCAGTATTTT

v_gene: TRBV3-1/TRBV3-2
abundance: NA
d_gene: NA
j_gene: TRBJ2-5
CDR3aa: CASTQGQIGFETQYF
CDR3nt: TGTGCCAGCACCCAAGGACAGATTGGATTTGAGACCCAGTACTTC

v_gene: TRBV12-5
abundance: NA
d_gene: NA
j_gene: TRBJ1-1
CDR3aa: CASGLRGGGEEAFF
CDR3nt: TGTGCTAGTGGTTTGAGGGGGGGAGGTGAGGAAGCTTTCTTT

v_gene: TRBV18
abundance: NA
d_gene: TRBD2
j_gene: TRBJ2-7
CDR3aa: CASSPTSGRGEQYF
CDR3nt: TGTGCCAGCTCGCCGACTAGCGGCCGGGGCGAGCAGTACTTC

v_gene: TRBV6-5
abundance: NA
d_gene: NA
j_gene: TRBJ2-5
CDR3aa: CAVSLEGGTKTQYF
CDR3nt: TGTGCCGTGTCATTAGAGGGGGGGACGAAGACCCAGTACTTC

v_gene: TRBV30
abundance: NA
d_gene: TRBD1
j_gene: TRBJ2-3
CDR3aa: CAWSVKTGGPDTQYF
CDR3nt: TGTGCCTGGAGTGTAAAGACAGGGGGTCCAGATACGCAGTATTTT

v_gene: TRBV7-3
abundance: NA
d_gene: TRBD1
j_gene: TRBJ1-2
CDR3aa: CASSYRTGDGYTF
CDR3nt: TGTGCCAGCAGCTACAGGACAGGGGATGGCTACACCTTC

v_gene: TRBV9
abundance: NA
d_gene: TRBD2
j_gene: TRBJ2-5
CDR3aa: CASSAGTSGRIETQYF
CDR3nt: TGTGCCAGCAGCGCGGGGACTAGCGGAAGGATTGAGACCCAGTACTTC

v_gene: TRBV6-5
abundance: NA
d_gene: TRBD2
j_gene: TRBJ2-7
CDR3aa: CASSPKGDYAQYF
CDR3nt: TGTGCCAGCAGCCCAAAAGGGGACTACGCGCAGTACTTC

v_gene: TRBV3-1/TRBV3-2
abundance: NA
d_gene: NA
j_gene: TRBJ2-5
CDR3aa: CASSLLKETQYF
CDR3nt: TGTGCCAGCAGCCTACTAAAAGAGACCCAGTACTTC

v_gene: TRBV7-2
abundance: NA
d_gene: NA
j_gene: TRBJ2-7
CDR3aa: CASSLVQGGNEQYF
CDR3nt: TGTGCCAGCAGCTTAGTACAGGGTGGCAACGAGCAGTACTTC

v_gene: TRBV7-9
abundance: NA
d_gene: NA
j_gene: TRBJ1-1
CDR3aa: CASSFKGQNTEAFF
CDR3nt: TGTGCCAGCAGCTTTAAGGGACAGAACACTGAAGCTTTCTTT

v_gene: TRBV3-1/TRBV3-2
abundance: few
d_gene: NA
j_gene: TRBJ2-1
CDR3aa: CASSHHGQADLIYNEQFF
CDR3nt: TGTGCCAGCAGCCATCACGGCCAGGCAGACCTCATATACAATGAGCAGTTCTTC

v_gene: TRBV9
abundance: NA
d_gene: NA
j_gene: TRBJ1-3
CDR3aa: CASSMTGGYAGNTIYF
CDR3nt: TGTGCCAGCAGCATGACAGGCGGGTACGCTGGAAACACCATATATTTT

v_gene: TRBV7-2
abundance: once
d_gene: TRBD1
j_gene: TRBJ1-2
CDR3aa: CASSLTMDRGYGYTF
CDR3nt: TGTGCCAGCAGCTTGACTATGGACAGGGGCTATGGCTACACCTTC

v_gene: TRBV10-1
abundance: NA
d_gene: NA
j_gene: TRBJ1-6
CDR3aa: CASSHFTDSPLHF
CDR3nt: TGCGCCAGCAGCCACTTCACCGATTCACCCCTCCACTTT

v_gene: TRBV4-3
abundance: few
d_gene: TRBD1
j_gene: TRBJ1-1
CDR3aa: CASSQGTGVGTEAFF
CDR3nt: TGCGCCAGCAGCCAAGGGACAGGGGTAGGCACTGAAGCTTTCTTT

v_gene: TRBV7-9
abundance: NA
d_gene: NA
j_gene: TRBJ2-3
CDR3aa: CASSPHLQGSGTDTQYF
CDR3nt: TGTGCCAGCAGCCCCCATTTACAGGGTTCTGGCACAGATACGCAGTATTTT

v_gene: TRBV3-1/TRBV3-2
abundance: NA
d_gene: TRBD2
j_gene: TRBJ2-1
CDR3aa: CASSRQTSGSGHEQFF
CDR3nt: TGTGCCAGCAGCCGACAAACTAGCGGGAGCGGCCATGAGCAGTTCTTC

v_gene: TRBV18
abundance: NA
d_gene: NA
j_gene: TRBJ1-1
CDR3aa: CASSPPGKGVKNTEAFF
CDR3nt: TGTGCCAGCTCACCACCAGGGAAGGGGGTTAAGAACACTGAAGCTTTCTTT

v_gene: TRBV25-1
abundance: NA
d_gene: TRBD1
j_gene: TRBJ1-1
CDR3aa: CATPPTGTANTEAFF
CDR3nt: TGTGCCACGCCGCCTACCGGGACAGCGAACACTGAAGCTTTCTTT

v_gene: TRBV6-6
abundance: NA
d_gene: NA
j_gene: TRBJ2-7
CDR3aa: CASSYRAGIVQYF
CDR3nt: TGTGCCAGCAGTTACAGGGCGGGAATAGTGCAGTACTTC

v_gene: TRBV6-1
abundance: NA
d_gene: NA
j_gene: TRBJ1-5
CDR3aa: CASSEAQVRPQHF
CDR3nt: TGTGCCAGCAGTGAAGCGCAGGTCCGGCCCCAGCATTTT

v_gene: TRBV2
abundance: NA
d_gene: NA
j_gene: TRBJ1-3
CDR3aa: CARDEGQNGNTIYF
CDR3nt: TGTGCCAGGGACGAAGGACAGAATGGAAACACCATATATTTT

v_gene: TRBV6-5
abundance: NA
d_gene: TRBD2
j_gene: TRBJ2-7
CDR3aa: CASSYSTAGGGEQYF
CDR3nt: TGTGCCAGCAGTTACTCGACAGCGGGAGGGGGAGAGCAGTACTTC

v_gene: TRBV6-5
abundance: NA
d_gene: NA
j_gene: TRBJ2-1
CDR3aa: CASSPGLDEQFF
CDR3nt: TGTGCCAGCAGTCCTGGACTCGATGAGCAGTTCTTC

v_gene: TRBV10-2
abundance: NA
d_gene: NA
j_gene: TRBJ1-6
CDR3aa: CASSQGPQTYNSPLHF
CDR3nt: TGCGCCAGCAGCCAGGGGCCCCAGACCTATAATTCACCCCTCCACTTT

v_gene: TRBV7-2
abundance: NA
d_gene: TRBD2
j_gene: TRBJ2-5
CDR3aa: CASSPTSRKETQYF
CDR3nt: TGTGCCAGCAGCCCGACTAGCAGGAAGGAGACCCAGTACTTC

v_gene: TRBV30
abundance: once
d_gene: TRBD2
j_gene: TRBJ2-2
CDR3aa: CAWGLAGGGGAGELFF
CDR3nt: TGTGCCTGGGGACTAGCGGGAGGTGGGGGGGCCGGGGAGCTGTTTTTT

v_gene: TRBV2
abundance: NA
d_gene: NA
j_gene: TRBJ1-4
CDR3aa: CASSNSWSEKLFF
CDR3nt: TGTGCCAGCAGTAACAGTTGGTCTGAAAAACTGTTTTTT

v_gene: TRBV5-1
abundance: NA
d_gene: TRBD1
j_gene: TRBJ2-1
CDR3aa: CASSKDRAHEQFF
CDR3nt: TGCGCCAGCAGCAAGGACAGGGCCCATGAGCAGTTCTTC

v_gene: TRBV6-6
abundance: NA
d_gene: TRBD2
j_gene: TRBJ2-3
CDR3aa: CASSRTSGAQSTDTQYF
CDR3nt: TGTGCCAGCAGTCGGACTAGCGGAGCCCAGTCCACAGATACGCAGTATTTT

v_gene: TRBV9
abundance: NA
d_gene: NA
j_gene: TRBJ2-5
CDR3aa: CASSSHGGGGETQYF
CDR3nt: TGTGCCAGCAGCTCGCACGGGGGCGGGGGAGAGACCCAGTACTTC

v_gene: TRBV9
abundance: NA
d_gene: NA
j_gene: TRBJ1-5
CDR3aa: CASSVAPQGQPQHF
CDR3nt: TGTGCCAGCAGCGTAGCCCCCCAGGGTCAGCCCCAGCATTTT

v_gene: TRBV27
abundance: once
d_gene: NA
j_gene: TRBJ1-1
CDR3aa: CASRPSMLRGPEAFF
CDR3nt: TGTGCCAGCAGACCCTCGATGCTCAGGGGTCCTGAAGCTTTCTTT

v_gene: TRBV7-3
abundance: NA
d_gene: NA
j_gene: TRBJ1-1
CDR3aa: CASSLMTGLEAFF
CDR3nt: TGTGCCAGCAGCTTAATGACAGGTCTTGAAGCTTTCTTT

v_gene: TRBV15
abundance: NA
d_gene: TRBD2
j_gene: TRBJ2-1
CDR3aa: CATSSKTSGRFDEQFF
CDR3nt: TGTGCCACCAGCAGCAAGACTAGCGGGAGGTTCGATGAGCAGTTCTTC

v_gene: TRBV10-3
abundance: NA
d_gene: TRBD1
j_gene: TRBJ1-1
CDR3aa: CAISTTGVHTEAFF
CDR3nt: TGTGCCATCAGCACGACAGGGGTCCACACTGAAGCTTTCTTT

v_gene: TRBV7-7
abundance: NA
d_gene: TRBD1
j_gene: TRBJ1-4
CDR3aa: CASSLGTGGRANEKLFF
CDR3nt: TGTGCTAGCAGCCTAGGGACAGGGGGCAGGGCGAATGAAAAACTGTTTTTT

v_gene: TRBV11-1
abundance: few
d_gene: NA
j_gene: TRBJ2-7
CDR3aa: CASSFNRGSHEQYF
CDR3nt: TGTGCCAGCAGCTTCAATCGGGGAAGCCACGAGCAGTACTTC

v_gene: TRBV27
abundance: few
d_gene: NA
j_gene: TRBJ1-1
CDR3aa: CASSFGLRGTAFF
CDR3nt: TGTGCCAGCAGTTTCGGGCTTAGGGGGACAGCTTTCTTT

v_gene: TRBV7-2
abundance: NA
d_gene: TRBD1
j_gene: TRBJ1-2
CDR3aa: CASSPQGNYGYTF
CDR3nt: TGTGCCAGCAGCCCACAGGGGAATTATGGCTACACCTTC

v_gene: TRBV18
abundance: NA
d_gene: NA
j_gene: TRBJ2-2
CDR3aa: CASSPVSQGGTGELFF
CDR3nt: TGTGCCAGCTCACCGGTCTCACAGGGCGGCACCGGGGAGCTGTTTTTT

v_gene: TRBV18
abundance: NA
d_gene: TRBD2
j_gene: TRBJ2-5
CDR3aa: CASSPTSGSGQETQYF
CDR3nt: TGTGCCAGCTCTCCGACTAGCGGGAGTGGGCAAGAGACCCAGTACTTC